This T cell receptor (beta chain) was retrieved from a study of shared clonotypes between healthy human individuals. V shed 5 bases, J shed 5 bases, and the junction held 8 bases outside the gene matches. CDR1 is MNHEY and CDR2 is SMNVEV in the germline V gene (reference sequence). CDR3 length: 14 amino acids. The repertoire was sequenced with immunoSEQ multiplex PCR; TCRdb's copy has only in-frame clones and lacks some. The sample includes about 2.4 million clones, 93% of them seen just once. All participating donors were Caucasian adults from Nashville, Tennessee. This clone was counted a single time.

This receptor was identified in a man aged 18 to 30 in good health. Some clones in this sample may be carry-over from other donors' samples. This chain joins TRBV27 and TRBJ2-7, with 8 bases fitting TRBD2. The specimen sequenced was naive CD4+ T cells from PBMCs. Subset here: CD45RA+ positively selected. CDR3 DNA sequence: TGTGCCAGCAGTCCATGGACTAGCCGAAACGAGCAGTACTTC. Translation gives CASSPWTSRNEQYF.